This note documents a single TCR beta chain sequence. The data belong to a study of blood T cell repertoires in COVID-19. Sequencing was performed with immunoSEQ multiplex PCR; in TCRdb, only in-frame clones are kept and a portion is missing. The table lists more than 250,000 clones, around four fifths of them singletons. This CDR3 is built from 15 residues. Germline V gives CDR1 MGHDK, CDR2 SYGVNS. Trimming removed 4 bases from V and 4 bases from J; junction bases left unmatched: 6. Sequencing was done on a sample of peripheral blood. The sequence was obtained from a woman in her forties or fifties with acute or convalescent COVID-19. The rearrangement links TRBV25-1 to TRBJ2-3, with TRBD1 matching over 9 bases. CDR3 region: CASSALQGASDTQYF. The CDR3 region has the DNA TGTGCCAGCAGTGCCCTACAGGGGGCCTCAGATACGCAGTATTTT.